This T cell receptor beta chain appears in the sequencing data of a study of graft-versus-host responses after intestinal transplantation. Here immunoSEQ multiplex PCR was the method, and the copy in TCRdb shows in-frame clones only, minus some. There are 90,000 to 120,000 clones in the sample; about 87% occur only once, and about 0.73% lies in the top ten. Worth noting for this clone: Its antigen remains unknown. Other DNA sequences in this sample translate to the same CDR3.

Trimming shortened V by 3 bases and J by 7 bases, and 5 bases separated the two germline ends. The CDR3 contains 11 residues. Germline CDR1 and CDR2: SGHRS and YFSETQ. The V gene is TRBV5-1, the J gene TRBJ2-1; D ambiguous. The specimen comprised unstimulated CD4+ T cells sorted from spleen or lymph node cells, sampled before transplant. This TCR was sampled from a human donor who was the organ donor for an intestinal transplant. This chain's CDR3 is CASSSQNEQFF. CDR3 DNA sequence: TGCGCCAGCAGCTCGCAGAATGAGCAGTTCTTC.